The rows below give T cell receptor beta chains drawn from one sample of a study of T cells in Graves' hyperthyroidism and ophthalmopathy. One entry per CDR3 protein results from TCRdb running MiXCR on the multiplex PCR reads. The table shows 500,000 to 650,000 distinct CDR3 sequences, with about a sixth occurring only once. Sequenced sample: blood. The receptors originated from a woman younger than 30 with Graves' ophthalmopathy. Each CDR3 is given with its conserved first and last residue. The order of the fields is CDR3 length, V gene, clone size, J gene, D gene, CDR3 protein, CDR3 DNA. The D gene is left open where the match is weak. A row's size may be missing; if present it is once, few, many or a size class.

cdr3_length: 16; v_call: TRBV5-6; clone_size: many; j_call: TRBJ2-7; d_call: TRBD1; cdr3_aa: CASSLEGQGAFAEQYF; cdr3_nt: TGTGCCAGCAGCTTGGAGGGACAGGGGGCGTTTGCCGAGCAGTACTTC
cdr3_length: 17; v_call: TRBV11-2; clone_size: .; j_call: TRBJ2-7; d_call: TRBD2; cdr3_aa: CASSHGTSGGGRYEQYF; cdr3_nt: TGTGCCAGCAGCCACGGGACTAGCGGGGGGGGAAGATACGAGCAGTACTTC
cdr3_length: 12; v_call: TRBV4-2; clone_size: .; j_call: TRBJ2-7; d_call: .; cdr3_aa: CASGRGSYEQYF; cdr3_nt: TGTGCCAGCGGTCGGGGGTCCTACGAGCAGTACTTC
cdr3_length: 16; v_call: TRBV12-3/TRBV12-4; clone_size: many; j_call: TRBJ1-1; d_call: TRBD1; cdr3_aa: CASSSYVTGRVSEAFF; cdr3_nt: TGTGCCAGCAGTTCGTACGTGACAGGGAGAGTGTCTGAAGCTTTCTTT
cdr3_length: 13; v_call: TRBV7-9; clone_size: .; j_call: TRBJ1-2; d_call: .; cdr3_aa: CASSSTEGDGYTF; cdr3_nt: TGTGCCAGCAGCTCGACAGAGGGGGATGGCTACACCTTC
cdr3_length: 16; v_call: TRBV12-3/TRBV12-4; clone_size: many; j_call: TRBJ1-5; d_call: .; cdr3_aa: CASSSNQGNSNQPQHF; cdr3_nt: TGTGCCAGCAGTTCAAACCAGGGAAACAGCAATCAGCCCCAGCATTTT
cdr3_length: 14; v_call: TRBV7-3; clone_size: many; j_call: TRBJ1-1; d_call: .; cdr3_aa: CASSLVGPSTEAFF; cdr3_nt: TGTGCCAGCAGCTTAGTGGGGCCTAGCACTGAAGCTTTCTTT
cdr3_length: 15; v_call: TRBV28; clone_size: many; j_call: TRBJ1-6; d_call: .; cdr3_aa: CASSLHINKNSPLHF; cdr3_nt: TGTGCCAGCAGCTTACATATTAACAAAAATTCACCCCTCCACTTT
cdr3_length: 13; v_call: TRBV6-2/TRBV6-3; clone_size: few; j_call: TRBJ2-2; d_call: TRBD2; cdr3_aa: CAGSGGGTGELFF; cdr3_nt: TGTGCCGGTAGCGGGGGAGGGACCGGGGAGCTGTTTTTT
cdr3_length: 14; v_call: TRBV6-2/TRBV6-3; clone_size: .; j_call: TRBJ2-5; d_call: .; cdr3_aa: CASSYSDYQETQYF; cdr3_nt: TGTGCCAGCAGTTACTCGGACTACCAAGAGACCCAGTACTTC
cdr3_length: 16; v_call: TRBV18; clone_size: many; j_call: TRBJ2-1; d_call: TRBD2; cdr3_aa: CASSPPASGSYNEQFF; cdr3_nt: TGTGCCAGCTCACCACCGGCTAGCGGGAGTTACAATGAGCAGTTCTTC
cdr3_length: 18; v_call: TRBV19; clone_size: .; j_call: TRBJ1-1; d_call: TRBD1; cdr3_aa: CASSIPHKGRGPSTEAFF; cdr3_nt: TGTGCCAGTAGTATACCCCATAAGGGCAGGGGGCCGAGCACTGAAGCTTTCTTT
cdr3_length: 13; v_call: TRBV5-1; clone_size: many; j_call: TRBJ1-2; d_call: .; cdr3_aa: CASRRTAGDGYTF; cdr3_nt: TGCGCCAGCAGAAGGACAGCGGGAGATGGCTACACCTTC
cdr3_length: 17; v_call: TRBV11-2; clone_size: many; j_call: TRBJ2-4; d_call: .; cdr3_aa: CASSLLEETRAKNIQYF; cdr3_nt: TGTGCCAGCAGCTTGTTGGAGGAAACTAGAGCCAAAAACATTCAGTACTTC
cdr3_length: 15; v_call: TRBV28; clone_size: .; j_call: TRBJ2-3; d_call: .; cdr3_aa: CASSSWEEGTDTQYF; cdr3_nt: TGTGCCAGCAGTTCATGGGAGGAGGGCACAGATACGCAGTATTTT
cdr3_length: 12; v_call: TRBV20-1; clone_size: many; j_call: TRBJ1-5; d_call: .; cdr3_aa: CSATGLDQPQHF; cdr3_nt: TGCAGTGCTACGGGGCTGGATCAGCCCCAGCATTTT
cdr3_length: 14; v_call: TRBV7-6; clone_size: few; j_call: TRBJ1-3; d_call: .; cdr3_aa: CASSFSGEGNTIYF; cdr3_nt: TGTGCCAGCAGCTTTTCCGGGGAGGGAAACACCATATATTTT
cdr3_length: 16; v_call: TRBV19; clone_size: .; j_call: TRBJ2-5; d_call: TRBD1; cdr3_aa: CASSLRTGSTRETQYF; cdr3_nt: TGTGCCAGTAGCCTAAGGACAGGGAGTACCCGGGAGACCCAGTACTTC
cdr3_length: 15; v_call: TRBV30; clone_size: many; j_call: TRBJ1-5; d_call: .; cdr3_aa: CAWSVVSHSNQPQHF; cdr3_nt: TGTGCCTGGAGTGTGGTCAGCCATAGCAATCAGCCCCAGCATTTT
cdr3_length: 16; v_call: TRBV24-1; clone_size: .; j_call: TRBJ2-1; d_call: .; cdr3_aa: CATSDPTRRPYNEQFF; cdr3_nt: TGTGCCACCAGTGATCCAACGCGCCGACCATACAATGAGCAGTTCTTC
cdr3_length: 15; v_call: TRBV28; clone_size: many; j_call: TRBJ2-7; d_call: TRBD2; cdr3_aa: CASSPRGTSWYEQYF; cdr3_nt: TGTGCCAGCAGTCCCCGCGGGACTAGCTGGTACGAGCAGTACTTC
cdr3_length: 20; v_call: TRBV7-3; clone_size: .; j_call: TRBJ2-1; d_call: TRBD2; cdr3_aa: CASSPLGGGLAGGPINEQFF; cdr3_nt: TGTGCCAGCAGCCCCCTCGGGGGTGGACTAGCGGGAGGGCCGATCAATGAGCAGTTCTTC
cdr3_length: 14; v_call: TRBV6-1; clone_size: few; j_call: TRBJ1-4; d_call: .; cdr3_aa: CASSPQSYNEKLFF; cdr3_nt: TGTGCCAGCAGTCCTCAAAGTTACAATGAAAAACTGTTTTTT
cdr3_length: 15; v_call: TRBV7-2; clone_size: .; j_call: TRBJ1-2; d_call: TRBD1; cdr3_aa: CASSLGDRGPYGYTF; cdr3_nt: TGTGCCAGCAGCTTGGGGGACAGGGGGCCCTATGGCTACACCTTC
cdr3_length: 16; v_call: TRBV7-3; clone_size: .; j_call: TRBJ2-3; d_call: TRBD2; cdr3_aa: CASSSLGGAGLATQYF; cdr3_nt: TGTGCCAGCAGCTCCTTGGGGGGAGCGGGGTTGGCTACGCAGTATTTT
cdr3_length: 12; v_call: TRBV6-1; clone_size: many; j_call: TRBJ2-7; d_call: .; cdr3_aa: CASSTTGLEQYF; cdr3_nt: TGTGCCAGCAGTACCACAGGGCTCGAGCAGTACTTC
cdr3_length: 14; v_call: TRBV2; clone_size: many; j_call: TRBJ2-1; d_call: TRBD2; cdr3_aa: CASWTSGRGYEQFF; cdr3_nt: TGTGCCAGCTGGACTAGCGGGAGGGGCTATGAGCAGTTCTTC
cdr3_length: 16; v_call: TRBV12-5; clone_size: few; j_call: TRBJ1-1; d_call: TRBD1; cdr3_aa: CASGSNTRGRDTEAFF; cdr3_nt: TGTGCTAGTGGTTCCAATACCAGGGGGAGGGACACTGAAGCTTTCTTT
cdr3_length: 15; v_call: TRBV27; clone_size: few; j_call: TRBJ1-5; d_call: .; cdr3_aa: CASSSNRVSNQPQHF; cdr3_nt: TGTGCCAGCAGTTCGAACAGGGTGAGCAATCAGCCCCAGCATTTT
cdr3_length: 17; v_call: TRBV28; clone_size: many; j_call: TRBJ1-2; d_call: .; cdr3_aa: CASSLESARRRSYGYTF; cdr3_nt: TGTGCCAGCAGTTTGGAGTCGGCACGTAGGAGGTCCTATGGCTACACCTTC
cdr3_length: 14; v_call: TRBV27; clone_size: few; j_call: TRBJ2-7; d_call: .; cdr3_aa: CASSLYDRWDEQYF; cdr3_nt: TGTGCCAGCAGTTTATACGACAGATGGGACGAGCAGTACTTC
cdr3_length: 15; v_call: TRBV18; clone_size: .; j_call: TRBJ2-7; d_call: TRBD1; cdr3_aa: CASSPPDRVAYEQYF; cdr3_nt: TGTGCCAGCTCACCCCCGGACAGGGTTGCCTACGAGCAGTACTTC
cdr3_length: 15; v_call: TRBV15; clone_size: few; j_call: TRBJ2-7; d_call: TRBD1; cdr3_aa: CATSREGQGVHEQYF; cdr3_nt: TGTGCCACCAGCAGAGAGGGACAGGGCGTCCACGAGCAGTACTTC
cdr3_length: 16; v_call: TRBV6-1; clone_size: .; j_call: TRBJ2-7; d_call: TRBD2; cdr3_aa: CASSAGPSGGNYEQYF; cdr3_nt: TGTGCCAGCAGTGCTGGTCCTAGCGGGGGGAATTACGAGCAGTACTTC
cdr3_length: 18; v_call: TRBV11-2; clone_size: many; j_call: TRBJ2-7; d_call: TRBD2; cdr3_aa: CASSLGPAGGRESYEQYF; cdr3_nt: TGTGCCAGCAGCTTAGGTCCAGCGGGGGGCCGGGAATCCTACGAGCAGTACTTC
cdr3_length: 17; v_call: TRBV3-1; clone_size: many; j_call: TRBJ2-5; d_call: .; cdr3_aa: CASSQGNPNEAQETQYF; cdr3_nt: TGTGCCAGCAGCCAAGGTAATCCTAACGAGGCCCAAGAGACCCAGTACTTC
cdr3_length: 13; v_call: TRBV4-1; clone_size: .; j_call: TRBJ2-1; d_call: .; cdr3_aa: CASSEEGLDEQFF; cdr3_nt: TGCGCCAGCAGCGAGGAAGGCTTAGATGAGCAGTTCTTC
cdr3_length: 16; v_call: TRBV6-1; clone_size: few; j_call: TRBJ2-3; d_call: TRBD1; cdr3_aa: CASSPRQGAVFNTQYF; cdr3_nt: TGTGCCAGCAGTCCACGACAGGGAGCCGTTTTTAATACGCAGTATTTT
cdr3_length: 16; v_call: TRBV7-2; clone_size: few; j_call: TRBJ1-1; d_call: .; cdr3_aa: CASSLGAAGINTEAFF; cdr3_nt: TGTGCCAGCAGCTTAGGAGCGGCAGGAATAAACACTGAAGCTTTCTTT